This TCR beta chain stems from a study of OX40 agonist ivuxolimab in advanced cancers. General notes on the study: The costimulatory receptor OX40 (CD134) was targeted by ivuxolimab, a fully human IgG2 agonistic monoclonal antibody. Intravenous ivuxolimab was administered to patients every 2 weeks at six dose levels: 0.01, 0.1, 0.3, 1.5, 3 and 10 mg/kg. Of the roughly 51 patients in dose escalation, some 20 had hepatocellular carcinoma, about 15 had melanoma, 9 had renal cell carcinoma and 9 had head and neck cancer. In the dose-escalation cohort, roughly 82% of patients were male, and the mean age was around 65 years with a range of roughly 23 to 79. Patients were allowed to have had prior anti-PD-1, anti-PD-L1 or anti-CTLA-4 therapy, and 30% to 40% of the dose-escalation patients had been treated with checkpoint inhibitors. Partial responses occurred in three dose-escalation patients: two with cutaneous melanoma and one with hepatocellular carcinoma. Peripheral TCRbeta sequencing aimed to test whether ivuxolimab altered TCR sequence diversity and caused clonal T-cell expansion. The monotherapy dose-escalation portion (N of about 50 patients) of the phase I ivuxolimab trial is reported in the paper.

The trial excluded patients who had a history of autoimmune disease or were on systemic immunosuppression. Peripheral blood for TCR sequencing was collected from all dose cohorts at baseline, on cycle 4 day 1, and on cycle 7 day 1. The samples were drawn from a first-in-human, open-label, multicenter phase I dose-escalation trial of ivuxolimab. Adults with locally advanced or metastatic head and neck squamous cell, hepatocellular, melanoma or renal cell carcinoma were enrolled in the trial. CD4+ and CD8+ T cells were sorted separately from peripheral blood before TCR sequencing. With regard to this clone: The antigen it recognizes is unknown. Per-nucleotide qualities are absent, and no much larger clonotype sits a single base away.

Study-level results and caveats: Antigen specificity was not determined for the clonally expanded peripheral T cells. In the 0.1-3.0 mg/kg groups, partial responders were among the patients with the lowest normalized peripheral clonal expansion, particularly in CD8+ T cells. After ivuxolimab, CD8+ T cells had more expanded clones than CD4+ T cells on average. At doses of 0.1 to 3.0 mg/kg, clonal expansion of both CD4+ and CD8+ blood T cells was observed from baseline to week 6. Low levels of normalized T-cell clonal expansion were also seen in some patients who did not respond.

For sequencing of the TCRbeta CDR3 region, genomic DNA was extracted from the sorted cells. The immunoSEQ Assay was used for sequencing of TCRbeta CDR3 regions. As stored in TCRdb, this immuneACCESS dataset retains in-frame rearrangements with V and J assigned. A fraction of the clones does not appear; measured against another copy, unresolved V genes explain less than half of the discrepancy, and the remainder lacks a known reason. In all, the sample holds 65,000 to 80,000 clones, and 80% to 90% of those were seen once. The top ten hold just under 0.25% of the sample. From the cysteine through the phenylalanine, the CDR3 covers 13 amino acids. Just CDR3 DNA is preserved here, 39 bases in frame from base 1. V loses 4 bases of germline sequence and J loses 10 bases, and the interval between the two ends is 14 bases. CDR1 and CDR2, looked up from the germline V gene, are SGHDN and FVKESK.

This clonotype was obtained from an adult with an advanced solid tumor such as melanoma, head and neck, liver or kidney cancer. This sample comprised CD4+ or CD8+ T cells sorted from blood, obtained in a trial of the OX40 agonist ivuxolimab. The rearrangement combines TRBV14 with TRBJ2-1, with the identity of the D gene unclear. The CDR3 reads as follows: CASSLTNRPEQFF. The DNA sequence reads TGTGCCAGCAGCCTCACCAACCGGCCGGAGCAGTTCTTC. Here the CDR3 is joined to the reference TRBV14 and TRBJ2-1 genes, and the full variable domain is: EAGVTQFPSHSVIEKGQTVTLRCDPISGHDNLYWYRRVMGKEIKFLLHFVKESKQDESGMPNNRFLAERTGGTYSTLKVQPAELEDSGVYFCASSLTNRPEQFFGPGTRLTVL.